Following are 3 T cell receptor beta chains from one sample sequenced in a study of cytomegalovirus exposure and HLA in healthy donors. The PCR was carried out with 60 Vbeta primers and 13 Jbeta primers. Libraries were prepared by immunoSEQ multiplex PCR; TCRdb keeps only in-frame clonotypes and omits some of them. The profile shows about 160,000 clones, roughly 80% of them singletons. Sequenced input: PBMCs. The receptors shown here come from a male donor in good health and CMV-seropositive.

CDR3 sequence (DNA): TGTGCCTGGGGGACAGGGGGCACTCGGGGAGCTTTCTTT. Its protein is CAWGTGGTRGAFF. The V call is TRBV30, the J call TRBJ1-1, with 12 positions matching TRBD1. In germline, CDR1 is GTSNPN, CDR2 SVGIG (reference sequence). Trimming took 5 bases from V and 10 from J; bases not matched to a gene: 8. The CDR3 sequence is 13 residues long.

This chain connects TRBV19 to TRBJ1-6; the D gene is possibly TRBD1 (5 bases). The V end lost 5 bases, the J end lost 7 bases, and 15 bases lay between the germline ends. There are 15 residues in the CDR3. Germline CDR1 LNHDA, CDR2 SQIVND (reference sequence). The CDR3 protein is CASSPGTGGNSPLHF. Here the CDR3 DNA reads TGTGCCAGTAGTCCGGGGACCGGGGGAAATTCACCCCTCCACTTT.

The V and J genes are TRBV7-9 and TRBJ1-4, with D tentatively TRBD1 (5 bases). This CDR3 has 13 amino acids. With 2 bases removed from V and 5 bases from J, the gap between germline ends came to 6 bases. The germline V gene encodes CDR1 SEHNR and CDR2 FQNEAQ (reference sequence). The CDR3 DNA reads as TGTGCCAGCAGCTTACGGGGGAATGAAAAACTGTTTTTT. Its protein is CASSLRGNEKLFF. Using reference TRBV7-9 and TRBJ1-4 for the parts outside the CDR3, the full variable domain is DTGVSQNPRHKITKRGQNVTFRCDPISEHNRLYWYRQTLGQGPEFLTYFQNEAQLEKSRLLSDRFSAERPKGSFSTLEIQRTEQGDSAMYLCASSLRGNEKLFFGSGTQLSVL.